The 7 T cell receptor beta chains listed next were all sequenced from one sample in a study of T cell repertoires in cytomegalovirus infection. TCRdb reprocessed the reads via MiXCR and lists one record per CDR3 protein. Here the sample spans more than 650,000 distinct CDR3 sequences, 35% being singletons. Sequencing was performed on PBMCs. These receptors were collected from a human donor in good health (CMV status not recorded). Some clones in this sample may be carry-over from other donors' samples.

Notes on this clonotype: Germline and junction disagree at one end, which may indicate a read error. The chain couples TRBV4-1 to TRBJ1-1; a weak D match, TRBD1 (5 bases). CDR1 and CDR2 from the germline V gene are MGHRA and YSYEKL. The CDR3 consists of 15 residues. The CDR3 coding sequence is TGCGCCAGCAGCCAAGATGCGGGACTGAACCCTGAAGCTTTCTTT. Amino acids: CASSQDAGLNPEAFF.

The chain uses TRBV7-2 and TRBJ2-7; D perhaps matches TRBD2 (5 bases). This CDR3 has 13 amino acids. CDR1 SGHTA and CDR2 FQGNSA come from the germline V gene. V was pared by 3 bases and J by 3 bases, with 9 bases between. For the CDR3, the DNA is TGTGCCAGCAGCTTTGCGGGTGACTACGAGCAGTACTTC. Translation: CASSFAGDYEQYF.

This clonotype is categorized as medium-sized. The chain carries TRBV7-9 and TRBJ1-6; 8 nucleotides line up with TRBD1. Germline values: CDR1 SEHNR, CDR2 FQNEAQ (reference sequence). J gave up 10 bases and V 4 bases, and 6 bases lay outside the gene matches. The CDR3 contains 14 residues. CDR3 residues: CASSYGQGGSPLHF. The DNA of the CDR3 is TGTGCCAGCAGCTATGGACAGGGTGGCTCACCCCTCCACTTT.

This clonotype was recorded only once. The chain combines TRBV20-1 with TRBJ2-3, with 7 bases lining up with TRBD2. V trimming: 5 bases; J trimming: 1 base; junction bases outside the gene matches: 12. Germline V gene sequence: CDR1 DFQATT, CDR2 SNEGSKA (reference sequence). The CDR3 runs to 16 residues. The CDR3 DNA follows: TGCAGTGCTTACCTCCTCGGCGCGGGAGGCACAGATACGCAGTATTTT. Its protein product is CSAYLLGAGGTDTQYF.

This clonotype was counted only a few times. The chain uses TRBV7-3 and TRBJ1-1; no clear D. V was shortened by 2 bases and J by 3 bases, with 7 bases between the two germline ends. Germline V gene lookup returns CDR1 SGHTA and CDR2 FQGTGA. This CDR3 region has 13 residues. The CDR3 nucleotides are TGTGCCAGCAGCTTAGCCACCTACACTGAAGCTTTCTTT. The encoded protein is CASSLATYTEAFF.

V and J are TRBV28 and TRBJ1-2, with D unresolved. Germline assignment: CDR1 MDHEN and CDR2 SYDVKM. The CDR3 covers 12 residues. Trimming cost V 7 bases and J 3 bases, with 9 bases left between them. The CDR3 here is CASTKGDYGYTF. The CDR3 DNA follows: TGTGCCAGCACAAAGGGTGACTATGGCTACACCTTC.

This clonotype has just a few counts. The J gene is TRBJ2-3, the V gene TRBV7-6; D not resolved. Germline CDR1 and CDR2: SGHVS and FNYEAQ. This CDR3 spans 15 amino acids. The V and J ends lost 1 base and 2 bases respectively, with 10 bases between them. The CDR3: CASSLEPGYTDTQYF. The DNA of the CDR3 is TGTGCCAGCAGCTTAGAGCCGGGCTACACAGATACGCAGTATTTT. The full variable domain, in which reference TRBV7-6 and TRBJ2-3 provide the parts outside the CDR3, is GAGVSQSPRYKVTKRGQDVALRCDPISGHVSLYWYRQALGQGPEFLTYFNYEAQQDKSGLPNDRFSAERPEGSISTLTIQRTEQRDSAMYRCASSLEPGYTDTQYFGPGTRLTVL.